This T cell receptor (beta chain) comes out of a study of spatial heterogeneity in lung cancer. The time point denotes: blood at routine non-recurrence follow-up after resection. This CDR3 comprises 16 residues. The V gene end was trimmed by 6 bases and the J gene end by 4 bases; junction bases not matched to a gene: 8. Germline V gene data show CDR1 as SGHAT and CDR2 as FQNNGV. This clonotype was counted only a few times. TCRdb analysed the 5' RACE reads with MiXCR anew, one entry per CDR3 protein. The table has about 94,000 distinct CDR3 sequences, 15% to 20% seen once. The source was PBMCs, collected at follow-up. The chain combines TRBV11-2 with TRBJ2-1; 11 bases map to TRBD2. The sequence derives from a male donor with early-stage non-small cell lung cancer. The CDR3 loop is CASSSPGLAVYNEQFF. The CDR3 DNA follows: TGTGCCAGCAGTTCACCGGGACTAGCGGTTTACAATGAGCAGTTCTTC.